This record looks at one T cell receptor beta chain sequence and its context. No antigen is known for it. No base qualities exist here, and no much larger clone lies one base off it. The time point label of this sample denotes: cells obtained before transplantation from donor or recipient. CD3+CD4+ and CD3+CD8+ populations were FACS-sorted from unstimulated pre-transplant donor and recipient cells taken from spleen or lymph nodes. This sample was taken from a study of graft-versus-host responses after intestinal transplantation (dated by TCRdb to the early 2020s). Some background on the complete study: The transplants that recipients got were multivisceral, liver-intestinal, or isolated intestinal. After intestinal transplantation, graft-versus-host and host-versus-graft alloreactive T cell clones in the graft, circulation and bone marrow were tracked using bulk TCR-beta CDR3 sequencing. Samples from a few later patients were sequenced in-house on an Illumina MiSeq with MiXCR processing rather than by the commercial service. Every recipient was given anti-thymocyte globulin induction, then maintenance tacrolimus and steroids for about three years. The cohort enrolled roughly 25 intestinal transplant recipients including one retransplant, and 3 patients lacking pretransplant specimens were excluded. To identify alloreactive clones, pre-transplant mixed lymphocyte reaction products were sequenced and then compared with unstimulated pre-transplant donor and recipient T cells. Donor T cell macrochimerism was defined as a peak of at least 4% donor T cells among recipient peripheral blood mononuclear cells. The study at large found these results: The conclusions were limited by the relatively low number and heterogeneity of the intestinal transplant patients. Peak levels of circulating GvH clones were associated with declines in HvG clones early after transplant. High GvH to HvG T cell clonal ratios were observed in the allografts of patients with donor T cell macrochimerism. GvH clones were detected in recipient bone marrow, and some of these GvH clones were observed earlier in ileal mucosa or blood, consistent with an intestinal mucosal origin.

In the germline V gene (reference sequence), CDR1 corresponds to LNHDA and CDR2 to SQIVND. The CDR3 goes from the cysteine to the phenylalanine over 15 residues. Of the read, only the CDR3 DNA is kept; its 45 bases are in frame from base 1. V loses 6 bases at its end and J loses 0 bases; junction bases beyond the gene matches: 3. Library construction relied on the immunoSEQ multiplex PCR assay. For most patients, genomic DNA was isolated using the Qiagen DNeasy Blood and Tissue Kit and was shipped frozen to Adaptive Biotechnologies for TCR sequencing. Adaptive Biotechnologies carried out high-throughput TCR-beta CDR3 sequencing of genomic DNA for most patients. The published analysis was carried out like this. Adaptive's ImmunoSEQ software was the source of the TCR sequencing data for 15 to 20 patients, while a few other patients were processed with MiXCR and VDJtools. CD4 versus CD8 sorting errors were corrected by removing sequences found in both subsets at a frequency ratio below 5:1. CDR3 nucleotide sequences shared between donor and recipient were removed because their origin could not be assigned. To be classed as alloreactive, a clone needed at least 2-fold expansion over unstimulated cells and a minimum CFSE-low frequency of 0.002% (template counts) or 0.001% (read counts). Clones detected in sequenced pre-transplant spleen, lymph node, or MLR CFSE-low populations of the donor or recipient were defined as mappable. The cumulative frequency of alloreactive clones was calculated as a percentage of all sequences, weighted by copy number. The source is immuneACCESS, and TCRdb retained only in-frame sequences with V and J called. Part of the clones is not carried over; for the studies checked, unresolved V genes explain less than half of this, and the remainder is unexplained. That table is the source of V, J and clone size, and D and trimming were worked out from the DNA. This sample is represented by tens of thousands of clones; roughly four fifths of them were singletons. The ten largest clones capture 0.8% to 0.95% of the sample.

Material: unstimulated CD8+ T cells sorted from spleen or lymph node cells, obtained before transplant. The V and J genes are TRBV19 and TRBJ2-7; 12 of the junction bases match TRBD2. This TCR came from a human donor who was the organ donor for an intestinal transplant. The CDR3 has the sequence CASSPGLAGSYEQYF. The DNA sequence reads TGTGCCAGTAGCCCGGGACTAGCGGGCTCCTACGAGCAGTACTTC.